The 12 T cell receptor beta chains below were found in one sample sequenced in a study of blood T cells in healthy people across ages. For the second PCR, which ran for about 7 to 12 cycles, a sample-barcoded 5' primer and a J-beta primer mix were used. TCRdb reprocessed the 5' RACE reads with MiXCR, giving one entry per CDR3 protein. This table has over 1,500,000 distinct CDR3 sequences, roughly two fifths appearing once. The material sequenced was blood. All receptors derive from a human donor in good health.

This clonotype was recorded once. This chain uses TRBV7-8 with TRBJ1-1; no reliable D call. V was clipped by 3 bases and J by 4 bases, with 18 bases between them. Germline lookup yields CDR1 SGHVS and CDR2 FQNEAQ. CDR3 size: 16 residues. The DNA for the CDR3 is TGTGCCAGCAGCTTCTACCACGAAGGCAGCAGCACTGAAGCTTTCTTT. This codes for CASSFYHEGSSTEAFF.

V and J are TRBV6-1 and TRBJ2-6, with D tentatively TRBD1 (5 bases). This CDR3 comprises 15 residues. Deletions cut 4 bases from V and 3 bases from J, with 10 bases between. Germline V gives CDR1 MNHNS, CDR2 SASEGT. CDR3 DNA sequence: TGTGCCAGCAGTGTCTCAGGGTATGGGGCCAACGTCCTGACTTTC. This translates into CASSVSGYGANVLTF.

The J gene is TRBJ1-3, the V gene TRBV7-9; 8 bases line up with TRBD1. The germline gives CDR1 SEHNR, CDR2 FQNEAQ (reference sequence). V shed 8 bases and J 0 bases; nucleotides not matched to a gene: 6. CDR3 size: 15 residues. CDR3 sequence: CASPGQEFSGNTIYF. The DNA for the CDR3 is TGTGCCAGCCCGGGACAGGAATTCTCTGGAAACACCATATATTTT.

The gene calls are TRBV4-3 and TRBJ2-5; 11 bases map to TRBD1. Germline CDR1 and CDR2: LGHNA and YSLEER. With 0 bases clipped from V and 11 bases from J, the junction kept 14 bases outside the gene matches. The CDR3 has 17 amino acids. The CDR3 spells CASSQDTPGQGANEQYF. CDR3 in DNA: TGCGCCAGCAGCCAAGATACACCAGGACAGGGGGCAAATGAGCAGTACTTC.

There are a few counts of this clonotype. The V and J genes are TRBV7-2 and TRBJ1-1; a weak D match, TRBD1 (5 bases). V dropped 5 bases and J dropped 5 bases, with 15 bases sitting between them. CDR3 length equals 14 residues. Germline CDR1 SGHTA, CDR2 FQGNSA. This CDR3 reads CASSANQGGTEAFF. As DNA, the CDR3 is TGTGCCAGCAGCGCCAATCAGGGTGGAACTGAAGCTTTCTTT.

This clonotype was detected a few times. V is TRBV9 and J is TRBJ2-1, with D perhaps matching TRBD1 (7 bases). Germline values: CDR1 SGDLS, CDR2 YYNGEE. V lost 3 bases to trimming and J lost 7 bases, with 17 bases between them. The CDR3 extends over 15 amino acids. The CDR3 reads CASSEAGGPGNEQFF. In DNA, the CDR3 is TGTGCCAGCAGCGAGGCAGGGGGGCCGGGTAATGAGCAGTTCTTC.

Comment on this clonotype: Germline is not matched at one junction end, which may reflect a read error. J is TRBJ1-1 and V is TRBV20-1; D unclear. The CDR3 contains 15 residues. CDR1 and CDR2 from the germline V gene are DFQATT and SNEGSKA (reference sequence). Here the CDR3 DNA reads TGCAGTGCCAGAGTATCATATCACATGAACACTGAAGCTTTCTTT. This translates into CSARVSYHMNTEAFF.

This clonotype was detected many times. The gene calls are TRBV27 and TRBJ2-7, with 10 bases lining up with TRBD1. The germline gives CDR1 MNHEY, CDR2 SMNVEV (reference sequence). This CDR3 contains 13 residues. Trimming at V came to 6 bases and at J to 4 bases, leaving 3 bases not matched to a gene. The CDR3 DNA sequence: TGTGCCAGCAGGGGACAGGGGTTTTACGAGCAGTACTTC. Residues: CASRGQGFYEQYF.

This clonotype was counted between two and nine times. CDR3 protein: CSATGVRAEQFF. The DNA for the CDR3 is TGCAGTGCTACCGGGGTGAGGGCTGAGCAGTTCTTC. The rearrangement joins TRBV20-1 to TRBJ2-1, with D perhaps TRBD2 (5 bases). The germline CDR1 and CDR2 sequences are DFQATT and SNEGSKA (reference sequence). With 4 bases removed from V and 9 bases from J, the gap between germline ends came to 13 bases. The CDR3 has 12 residues.

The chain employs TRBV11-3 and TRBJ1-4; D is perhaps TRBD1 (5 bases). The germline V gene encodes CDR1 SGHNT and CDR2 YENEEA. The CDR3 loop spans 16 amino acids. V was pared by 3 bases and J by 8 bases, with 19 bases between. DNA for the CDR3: TGTGCCAGCAGCTTTCGCTTGGGCCCCCAGGGCGAAAAACTGTTTTTT. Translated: CASSFRLGPQGEKLFF.

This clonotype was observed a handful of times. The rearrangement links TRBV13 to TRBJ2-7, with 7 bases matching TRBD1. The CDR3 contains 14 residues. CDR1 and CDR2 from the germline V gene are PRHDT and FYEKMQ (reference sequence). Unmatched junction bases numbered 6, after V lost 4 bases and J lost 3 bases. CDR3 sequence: CASSWGQRVYEQYF. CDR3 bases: TGTGCCAGCAGCTGGGGACAGCGAGTCTACGAGCAGTACTTC.

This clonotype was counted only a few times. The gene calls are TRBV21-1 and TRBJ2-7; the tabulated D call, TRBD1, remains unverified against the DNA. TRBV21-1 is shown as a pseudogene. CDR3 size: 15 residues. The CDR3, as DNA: TGTGCCAGCAGCGCATACGACAGGATAGCCTACGAGCAGTACTTC. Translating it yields CASSAYDRIAYEQYF.